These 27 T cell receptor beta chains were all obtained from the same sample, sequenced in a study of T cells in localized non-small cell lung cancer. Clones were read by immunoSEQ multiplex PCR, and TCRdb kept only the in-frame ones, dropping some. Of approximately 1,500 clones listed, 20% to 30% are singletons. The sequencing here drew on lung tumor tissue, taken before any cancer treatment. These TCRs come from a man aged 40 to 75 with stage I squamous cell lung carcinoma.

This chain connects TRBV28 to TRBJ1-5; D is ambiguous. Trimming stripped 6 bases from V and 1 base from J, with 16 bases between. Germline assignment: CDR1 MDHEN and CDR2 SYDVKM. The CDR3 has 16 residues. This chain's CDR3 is CASSRLARMSNQPQHF. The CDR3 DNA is TGTGCCAGCAGCCGACTCGCCCGGATGAGCAATCAGCCCCAGCATTTT.

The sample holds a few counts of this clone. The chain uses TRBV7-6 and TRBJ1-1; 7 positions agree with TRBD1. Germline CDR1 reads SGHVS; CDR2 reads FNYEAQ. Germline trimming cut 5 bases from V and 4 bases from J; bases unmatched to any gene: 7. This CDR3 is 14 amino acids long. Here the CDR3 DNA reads TGTGCCAGCAGCACCTTGACAGGGTTCACTGAAGCTTTCTTT. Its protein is CASSTLTGFTEAFF. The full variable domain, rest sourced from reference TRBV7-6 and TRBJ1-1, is GAGVSQSPRYKVTKRGQDVALRCDPISGHVSLYWYRQALGQGPEFLTYFNYEAQQDKSGLPNDRFSAERPEGSISTLTIQRTEQRDSAMYRCASSTLTGFTEAFFGQGTRLTVV.

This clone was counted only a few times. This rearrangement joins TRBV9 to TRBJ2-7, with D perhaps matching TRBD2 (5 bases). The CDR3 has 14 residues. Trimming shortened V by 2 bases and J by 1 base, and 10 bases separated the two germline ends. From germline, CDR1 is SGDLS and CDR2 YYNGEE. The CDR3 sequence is CASSVKWTSYEQYF. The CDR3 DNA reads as TGTGCCAGCAGCGTGAAATGGACTTCCTACGAGCAGTACTTC.

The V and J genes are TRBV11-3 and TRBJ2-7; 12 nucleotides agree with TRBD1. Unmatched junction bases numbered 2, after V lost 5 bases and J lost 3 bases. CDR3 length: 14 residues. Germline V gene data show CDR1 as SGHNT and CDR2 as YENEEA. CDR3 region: CASSGDRGLYEQYF. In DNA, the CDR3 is TGTGCCAGCAGCGGGGACAGGGGGCTCTACGAGCAGTACTTC.

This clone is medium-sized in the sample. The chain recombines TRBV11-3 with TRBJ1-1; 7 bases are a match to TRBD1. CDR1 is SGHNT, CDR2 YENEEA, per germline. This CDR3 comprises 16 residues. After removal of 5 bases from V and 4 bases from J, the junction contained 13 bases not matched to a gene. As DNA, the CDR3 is TGTGCCAGCAGCCCCGAAACAGGGGTGACCGGCACTGAAGCTTTCTTT. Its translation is CASSPETGVTGTEAFF.

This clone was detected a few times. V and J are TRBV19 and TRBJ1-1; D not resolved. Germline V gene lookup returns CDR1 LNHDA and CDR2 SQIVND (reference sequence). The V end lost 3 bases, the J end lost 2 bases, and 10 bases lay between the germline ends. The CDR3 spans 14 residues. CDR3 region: CASSIMSTNTEAFF. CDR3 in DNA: TGTGCCAGTAGTATCATGTCCACAAACACTGAAGCTTTCTTT.

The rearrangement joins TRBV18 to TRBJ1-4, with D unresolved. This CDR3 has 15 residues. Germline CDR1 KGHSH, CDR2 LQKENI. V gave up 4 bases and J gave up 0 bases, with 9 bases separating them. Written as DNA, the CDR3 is TGTGCCAGCTCACGGGGTGGCACAACTAATGAAAAACTGTTTTTT. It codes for CASSRGGTTNEKLFF.

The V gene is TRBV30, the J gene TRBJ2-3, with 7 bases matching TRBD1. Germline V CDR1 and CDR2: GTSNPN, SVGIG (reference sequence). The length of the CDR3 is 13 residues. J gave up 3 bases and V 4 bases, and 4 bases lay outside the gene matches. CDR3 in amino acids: CAWNRGGTDTQYF. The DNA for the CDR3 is TGTGCCTGGAACAGGGGCGGAACAGATACGCAGTATTTT.

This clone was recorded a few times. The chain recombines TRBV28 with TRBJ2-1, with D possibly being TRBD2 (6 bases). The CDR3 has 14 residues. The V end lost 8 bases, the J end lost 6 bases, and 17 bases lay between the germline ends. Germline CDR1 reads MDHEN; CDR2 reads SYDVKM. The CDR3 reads CASSTQVGGNEQFF. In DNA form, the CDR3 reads TGTGCCAGCTCCACCCAGGTGGGGGGCAATGAGCAGTTCTTC.

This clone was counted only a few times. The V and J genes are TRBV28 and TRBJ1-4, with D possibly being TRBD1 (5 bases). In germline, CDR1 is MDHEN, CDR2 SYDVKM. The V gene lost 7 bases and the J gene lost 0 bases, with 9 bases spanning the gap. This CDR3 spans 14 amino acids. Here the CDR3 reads CASKTAATNEKLFF. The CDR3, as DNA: TGTGCCAGCAAGACAGCTGCAACTAATGAAAAACTGTTTTTT.

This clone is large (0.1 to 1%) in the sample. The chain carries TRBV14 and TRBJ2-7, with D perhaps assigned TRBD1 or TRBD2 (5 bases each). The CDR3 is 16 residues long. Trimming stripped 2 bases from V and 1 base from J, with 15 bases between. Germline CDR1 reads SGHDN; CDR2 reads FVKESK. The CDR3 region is CASSQSITGLSYEQYF. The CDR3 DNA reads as TGTGCCAGCAGCCAAAGTATCACAGGACTGTCCTACGAGCAGTACTTC.

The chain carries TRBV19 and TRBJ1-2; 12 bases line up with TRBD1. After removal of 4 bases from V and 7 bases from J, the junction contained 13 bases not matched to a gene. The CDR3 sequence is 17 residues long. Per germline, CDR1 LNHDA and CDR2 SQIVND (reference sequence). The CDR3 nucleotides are TGTGCCAGTAGTACCGGGACAGGGGGCGCGATGGGAGTTGGCTACACCTTC. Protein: CASSTGTGGAMGVGYTF.

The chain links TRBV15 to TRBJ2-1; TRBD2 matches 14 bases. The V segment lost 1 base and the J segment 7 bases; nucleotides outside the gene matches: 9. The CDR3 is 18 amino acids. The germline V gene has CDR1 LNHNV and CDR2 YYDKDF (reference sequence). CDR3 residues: CATSRAGTSGSGTNEQFF. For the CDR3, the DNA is TGTGCCACCAGCAGAGCGGGGACTAGCGGGAGTGGGACGAATGAGCAGTTCTTC. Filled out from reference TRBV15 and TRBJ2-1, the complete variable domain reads DAMVIQNPRYQVTQFGKPVTLSCSQTLNHNVMYWYQQKSSQAPKLLFHYYDKDFNNEADTPDNFQSRRPNTSFCFLDIRSPGLGDTAMYLCATSRAGTSGSGTNEQFFGPGTRLTVL.

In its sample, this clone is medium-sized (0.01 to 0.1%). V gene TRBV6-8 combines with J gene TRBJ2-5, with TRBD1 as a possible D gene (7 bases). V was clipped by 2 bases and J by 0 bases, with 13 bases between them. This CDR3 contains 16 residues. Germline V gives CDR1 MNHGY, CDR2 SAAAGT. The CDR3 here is CASSYAGGTYQETQYF. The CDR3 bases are TGTGCCAGCAGTTACGCAGGGGGGACTTACCAAGAGACCCAGTACTTC.

The chain's CDR3 is CASSPRGTGGTEAFF. The CDR3 nucleotides read TGTGCCAGCTCACCAAGAGGGACAGGGGGCACTGAAGCTTTCTTT. The chain joins TRBV18 to TRBJ1-1; 11 nucleotides agree with TRBD1. Germline V gene lookup returns CDR1 KGHSH and CDR2 LQKENI. This CDR3 has 15 amino acids. Unmatched junction bases numbered 3, after V lost 2 bases and J lost 4 bases.

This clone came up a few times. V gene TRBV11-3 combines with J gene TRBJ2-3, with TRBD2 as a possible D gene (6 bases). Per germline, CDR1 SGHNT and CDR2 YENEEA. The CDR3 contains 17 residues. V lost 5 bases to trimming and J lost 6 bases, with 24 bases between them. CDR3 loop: CASSPGPPARRGDTQYF. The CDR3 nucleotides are TGTGCCAGCAGCCCAGGCCCCCCGGCTCGACGGGGGGATACGCAGTATTTT.

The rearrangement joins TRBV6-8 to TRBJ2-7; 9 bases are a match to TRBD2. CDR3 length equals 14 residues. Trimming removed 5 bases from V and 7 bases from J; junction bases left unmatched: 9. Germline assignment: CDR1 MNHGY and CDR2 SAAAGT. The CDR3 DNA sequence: TGTGCCAGCAGTGACGGCCTAGCGGGATATGAGCAGTACTTC. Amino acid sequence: CASSDGLAGYEQYF.

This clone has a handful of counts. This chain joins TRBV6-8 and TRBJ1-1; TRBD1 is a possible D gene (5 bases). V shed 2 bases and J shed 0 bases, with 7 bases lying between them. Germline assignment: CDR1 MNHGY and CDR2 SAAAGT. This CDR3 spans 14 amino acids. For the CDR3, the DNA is TGTGCCAGCAGTTACCAGGGCCTGAACACTGAAGCTTTCTTT. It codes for CASSYQGLNTEAFF.

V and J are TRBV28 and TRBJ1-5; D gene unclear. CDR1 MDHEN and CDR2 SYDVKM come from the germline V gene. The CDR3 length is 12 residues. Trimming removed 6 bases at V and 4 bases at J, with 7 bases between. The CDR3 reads CASREQNQPQHF. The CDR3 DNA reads TGTGCCAGCAGGGAACAGAATCAGCCCCAGCATTTT.

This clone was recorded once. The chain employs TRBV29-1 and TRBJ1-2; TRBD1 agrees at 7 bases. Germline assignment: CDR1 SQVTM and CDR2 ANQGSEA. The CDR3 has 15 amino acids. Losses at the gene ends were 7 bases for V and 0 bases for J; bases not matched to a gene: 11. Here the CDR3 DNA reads TGCAGCGCCGACAGGGATCGGACATCTAACTATGGCTACACCTTC. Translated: CSADRDRTSNYGYTF.

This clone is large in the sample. CDR3 residues: CAWRPQGLGELFF. DNA for the CDR3: TGTGCCTGGAGACCCCAGGGTCTCGGGGAGCTGTTTTTT. This chain links TRBV30 with TRBJ2-2, with D possibly being TRBD1 (5 bases). This CDR3 spans 13 amino acids. Germline CDR1 and CDR2: GTSNPN and SVGIG (reference sequence). V gave up 3 bases and J gave up 7 bases, with 12 bases separating them.

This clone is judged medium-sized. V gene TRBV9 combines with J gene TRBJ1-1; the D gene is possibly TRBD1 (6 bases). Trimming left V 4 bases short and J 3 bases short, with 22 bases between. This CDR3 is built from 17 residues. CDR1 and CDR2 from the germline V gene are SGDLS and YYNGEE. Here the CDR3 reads CASSLPVTGARDTEAFF. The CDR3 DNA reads TGTGCCAGCAGCTTACCAGTGACGGGGGCAAGAGACACTGAAGCTTTCTTT.

CDR3 sequence reads: CAWSVLQGGQPQHF. The CDR3 bases are TGTGCCTGGAGTGTACTACAGGGTGGTCAGCCCCAGCATTTT. The chain joins TRBV30 to TRBJ1-5; tentatively, D is TRBD1 (6 bases). V was pared by 0 bases and J by 6 bases, with 12 bases between. Germline lookup yields CDR1 GTSNPN and CDR2 SVGIG (reference sequence). The CDR3 is made up of 14 amino acids.

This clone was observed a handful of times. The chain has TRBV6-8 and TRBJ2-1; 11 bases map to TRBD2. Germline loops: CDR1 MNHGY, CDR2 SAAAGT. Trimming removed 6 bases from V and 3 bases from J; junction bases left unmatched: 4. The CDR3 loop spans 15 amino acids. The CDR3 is CASSFLAGGYNEQFF. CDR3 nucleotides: TGTGCCAGCAGCTTTCTAGCGGGGGGCTACAATGAGCAGTTCTTC.

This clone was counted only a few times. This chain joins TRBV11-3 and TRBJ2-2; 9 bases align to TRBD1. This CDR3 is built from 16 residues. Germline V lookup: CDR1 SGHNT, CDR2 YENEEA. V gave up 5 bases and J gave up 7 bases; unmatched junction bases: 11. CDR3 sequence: CASSPTNDRGIGELFF. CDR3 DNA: TGTGCCAGCAGCCCCACCAACGACAGGGGGATCGGGGAGCTGTTTTTT.

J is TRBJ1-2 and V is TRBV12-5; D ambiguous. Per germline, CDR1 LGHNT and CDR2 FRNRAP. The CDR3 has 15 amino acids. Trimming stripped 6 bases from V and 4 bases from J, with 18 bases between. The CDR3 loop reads CASGFTGLNSYGYTF. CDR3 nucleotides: TGTGCTAGTGGGTTCACGGGGTTGAATTCCTATGGCTACACCTTC.

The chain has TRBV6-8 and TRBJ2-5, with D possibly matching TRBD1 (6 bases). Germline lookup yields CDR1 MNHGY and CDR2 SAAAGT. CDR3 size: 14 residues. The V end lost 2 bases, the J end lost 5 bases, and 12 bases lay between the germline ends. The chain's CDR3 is CASSYGAGVETQYF. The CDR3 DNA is TGTGCCAGCAGTTACGGCGCAGGGGTGGAGACCCAGTACTTC.